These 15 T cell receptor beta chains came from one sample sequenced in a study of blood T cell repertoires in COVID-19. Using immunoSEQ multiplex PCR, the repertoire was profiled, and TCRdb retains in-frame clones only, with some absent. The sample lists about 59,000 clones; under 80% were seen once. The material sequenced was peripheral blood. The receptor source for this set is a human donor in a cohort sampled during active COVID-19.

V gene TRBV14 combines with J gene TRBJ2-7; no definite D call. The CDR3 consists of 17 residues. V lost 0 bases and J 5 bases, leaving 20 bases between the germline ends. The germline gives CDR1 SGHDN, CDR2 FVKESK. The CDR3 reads CASSQDIVGRFLNEQYF. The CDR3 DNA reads TGTGCCAGCAGCCAAGATATCGTCGGCAGGTTTCTCAACGAGCAGTACTTC.

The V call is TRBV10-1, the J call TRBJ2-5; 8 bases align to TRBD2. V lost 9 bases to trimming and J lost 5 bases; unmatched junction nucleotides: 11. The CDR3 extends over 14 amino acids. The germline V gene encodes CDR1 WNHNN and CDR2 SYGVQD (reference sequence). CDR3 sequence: CARPGTSFIETQYF. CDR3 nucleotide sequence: TGCGCCAGACCCGGGACTAGTTTCATTGAGACCCAGTACTTC.

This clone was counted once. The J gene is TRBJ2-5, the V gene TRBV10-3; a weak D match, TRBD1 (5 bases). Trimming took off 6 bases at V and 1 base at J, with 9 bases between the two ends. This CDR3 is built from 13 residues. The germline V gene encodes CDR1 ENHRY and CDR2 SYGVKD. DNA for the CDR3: TGTGCCATCAGGAGACAGATCCAAGAGACCCAGTACTTC. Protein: CAIRRQIQETQYF.

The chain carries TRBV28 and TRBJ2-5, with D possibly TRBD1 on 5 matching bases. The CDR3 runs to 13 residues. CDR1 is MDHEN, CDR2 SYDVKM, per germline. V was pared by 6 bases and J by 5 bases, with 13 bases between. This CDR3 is CASRGVLGETQYF. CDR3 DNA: TGTGCCAGCAGAGGGGTTTTGGGGGAGACCCAGTACTTC.

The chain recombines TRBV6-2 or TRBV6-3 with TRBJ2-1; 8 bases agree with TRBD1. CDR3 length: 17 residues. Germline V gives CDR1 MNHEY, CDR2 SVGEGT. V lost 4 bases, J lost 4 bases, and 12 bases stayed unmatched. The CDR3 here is CASSSSDRGPPYNEQFF. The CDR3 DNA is TGTGCCAGCAGTTCTTCAGACAGGGGACCACCGTACAATGAGCAGTTCTTC.

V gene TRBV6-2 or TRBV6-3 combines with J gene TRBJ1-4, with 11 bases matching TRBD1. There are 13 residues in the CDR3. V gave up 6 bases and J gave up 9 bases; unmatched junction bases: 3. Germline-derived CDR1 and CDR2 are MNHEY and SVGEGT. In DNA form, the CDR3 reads TGTGCCAGCAGCTGGACAGGGGGCCAAAAACTGTTTTTT. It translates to CASSWTGGQKLFF.

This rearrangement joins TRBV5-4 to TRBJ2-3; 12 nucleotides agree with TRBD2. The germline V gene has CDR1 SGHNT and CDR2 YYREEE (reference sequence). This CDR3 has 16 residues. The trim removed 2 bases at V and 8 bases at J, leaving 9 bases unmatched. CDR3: CASSLRWLAGGSTQYF. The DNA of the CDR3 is TGTGCCAGCAGCTTACGGTGGCTAGCGGGGGGGAGTACGCAGTATTTT.

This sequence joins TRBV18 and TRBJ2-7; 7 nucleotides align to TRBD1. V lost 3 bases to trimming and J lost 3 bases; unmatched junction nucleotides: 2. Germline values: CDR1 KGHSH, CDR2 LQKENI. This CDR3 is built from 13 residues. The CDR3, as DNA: TGTGCCAGCTCACCCGGACAGGACTACGAGCAGTACTTC. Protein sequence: CASSPGQDYEQYF.

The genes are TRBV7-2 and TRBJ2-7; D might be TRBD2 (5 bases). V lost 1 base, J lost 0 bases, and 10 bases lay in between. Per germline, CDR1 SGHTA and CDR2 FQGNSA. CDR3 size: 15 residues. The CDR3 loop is CASSLGTYSSYEQYF. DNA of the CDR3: TGTGCCAGCAGCTTAGGGACTTACAGCTCCTACGAGCAGTACTTC.

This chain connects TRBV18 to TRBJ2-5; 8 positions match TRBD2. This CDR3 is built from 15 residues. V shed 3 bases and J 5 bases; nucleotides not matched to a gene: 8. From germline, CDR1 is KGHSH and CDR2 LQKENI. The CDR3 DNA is TGTGCCAGCTCACCTCCTACCCGGACTAGCGAGACCCAGTACTTC. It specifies CASSPPTRTSETQYF. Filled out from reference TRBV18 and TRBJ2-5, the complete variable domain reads NAGVMQNPRHLVRRRGQEARLRCSPMKGHSHVYWYRQLPEEGLKFMVYLQKENIIDESGMPKERFSAEFPKEGPSILRIQQVVRGDSAAYFCASSPPTRTSETQYFGPGTRLLVL.

Here the CDR3 reads CASSQVNLVNYNEQFF. CDR3 coding DNA: TGCGCCAGCAGCCAAGTCAATCTAGTGAACTACAATGAGCAGTTCTTC. The chain joins TRBV4-1 to TRBJ2-1; no firm D call. This CDR3 spans 16 amino acids. V was cut by 1 base and J by 3 bases, with 13 bases left in between. Germline V gene sequence: CDR1 MGHRA, CDR2 YSYEKL.

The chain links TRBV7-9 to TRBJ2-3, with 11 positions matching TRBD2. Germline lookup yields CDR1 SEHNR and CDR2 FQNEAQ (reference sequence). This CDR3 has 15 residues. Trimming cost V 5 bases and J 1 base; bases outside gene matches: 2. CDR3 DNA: TGTGCCAGCAGCCTACTAGCGGGAGGCACAGATACGCAGTATTTT. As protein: CASSLLAGGTDTQYF.

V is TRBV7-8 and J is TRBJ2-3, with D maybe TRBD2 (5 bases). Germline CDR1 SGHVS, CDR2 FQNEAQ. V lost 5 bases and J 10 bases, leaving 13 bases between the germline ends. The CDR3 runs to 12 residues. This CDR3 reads CASSLLVSAQYF. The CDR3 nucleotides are TGTGCCAGCAGCCTACTAGTTTCCGCGCAGTATTTT.

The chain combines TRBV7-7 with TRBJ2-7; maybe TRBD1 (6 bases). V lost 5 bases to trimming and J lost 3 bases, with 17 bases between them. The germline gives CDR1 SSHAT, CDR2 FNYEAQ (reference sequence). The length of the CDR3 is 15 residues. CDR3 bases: TGTGCCAGCAGCCCCGCCGAGGACAGCTTCTACGAGCAGTACTTC. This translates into CASSPAEDSFYEQYF.

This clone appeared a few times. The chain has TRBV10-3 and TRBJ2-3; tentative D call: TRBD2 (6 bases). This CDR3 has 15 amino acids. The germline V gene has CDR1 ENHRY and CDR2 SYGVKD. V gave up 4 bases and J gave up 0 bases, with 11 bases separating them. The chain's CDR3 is CAISGGGISTDTQYF. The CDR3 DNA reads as TGTGCCATCAGTGGGGGCGGGATAAGCACAGATACGCAGTATTTT.